This T cell receptor (beta chain) was observed in a study of PD-L1 blockade in urothelial cancer. Study in general: Blood drawn 3 weeks (second dose) and 6 weeks after treatment start was analyzed.

The sample's time point: peripheral blood 6 weeks after treatment start. Patients presented with locally advanced or metastatic urothelial carcinoma. Per-patient samples, pretreatment and on-treatment, numbered 1 to 8. With V trimmed by 3 bases and J by 0 bases, 5 bases remained unmatched. CDR3 length equals 18 residues. CDR1 and CDR2 (germline): SGHTA, FQGTGA. Sequenced by immunoSEQ multiplex PCR; TCRdb stores in-frame clones only, minus some. The profile shows tens of thousands of clones, 88% of them singletons. The sequencing used PBMCs, collected around atezolizumab (anti-PD-L1) treatment. The receptor was derived from a man aged 55 to 70 with urothelial cancer. The rearrangement uses TRBV7-3 and TRBJ2-6, with 10 bases that match TRBD2. As DNA, the CDR3 is TGTGCCAGCAGCTTCTCTAGCGGGGGCATCTCTGGGGCCAACGTCCTGACTTTC. The encoded protein is CASSFSSGGISGANVLTF.